The subject of this entry is one T cell receptor beta chain. Antigen: not known. A second PCR of about 7 to 12 cycles used a sample-barcoded 5' primer and a J-beta primer mix. The template-switch adaptor was a 5' adaptor with 12 random nucleotides. It tagged each cDNA molecule. CDR3-containing paired-end reads numbering at least 2.5 million came from each sample. TCRdb ran MiXCR on the 5' RACE reads and lists one entry per CDR3 protein. The sample has about a million distinct CDR3 sequences; roughly two fifths are singletons. This entry belongs to a study of blood T cells in healthy people across ages. Study information: About one barcoded beta molecule was captured per two T cells (by template switching). Whole-study results and caveats: Per million T cells, TCR beta diversity dropped roughly linearly as age increased.

Germline V lookup: CDR1 SGHTA, CDR2 FQGTGA. J was trimmed by 8 bases and V by 4 bases; bases with no gene match: 8. This CDR3 region has 16 residues. The receptor was derived from a man in his late teens or twenties in good health. Sample: blood. The chain has TRBV7-3 and TRBJ2-1, with 13 bases fitting TRBD2. CDR3 in DNA: TGTGCCAGCAGCTACGAAACTAGCGGGGGGGGGCATGAGCAGTTCTTC. Its translation: CASSYETSGGGHEQFF.